Listed here are 2 T cell receptor beta chains from one sample, sequenced in a study of neurological immune-mediated disorders. One entry per CDR3 protein results from TCRdb running MiXCR on the 5' RACE reads. The sample carries tens of thousands of distinct CDR3 sequences, 10% recorded once. The sequencing sample was made of PBMCs. These receptors were collected from a man aged 35-49 years in good health.

This clonotype has at least ten counts. The genes are TRBV5-1 and TRBJ2-2; TRBD1 matches 9 bases. V shed 4 bases and J 6 bases; nucleotides not matched to a gene: 7. The CDR3 is 15 amino acids. Germline CDR1 is SGHRS and CDR2 is YFSETQ. In DNA form, the CDR3 reads TGCGCCAGCAGCCCCGGGACAGGGTTTGCCGGGGAGCTGTTTTTT. This codes for CASSPGTGFAGELFF.

This clonotype was observed many times. The CDR3, as DNA: TGCAGTGCCCAGAGGGGGGTAAATCAGCCCCAGCATTTT. This sequence encodes CSAQRGVNQPQHF. The chain is built from TRBV20-1 and TRBJ1-5; a weak D match, TRBD1 (6 bases). Germline CDR1 is DFQATT and CDR2 is SNEGSKA (reference sequence). V was clipped by 6 bases and J by 4 bases, with 13 bases between them. CDR3 length: 13 amino acids.